Below are 32 T cell receptor beta chains sequenced from a single sample in a study of cytomegalovirus exposure and HLA in healthy donors. The PCR contained 60 Vbeta and 13 Jbeta primers. Using immunoSEQ multiplex PCR, the repertoire was profiled, and TCRdb retains in-frame clones only, with some absent. Of 65,000 to 85,000 clones listed, under 85% were seen once; the top ten hold around a fifth. Sequences were obtained from PBMCs. These receptors were collected from a woman aged 40 to 50 in good health and CMV-seropositive.

This chain connects TRBV11-2 to TRBJ1-1, with D possibly TRBD1 on 6 matching bases. CDR3 length equals 14 residues. Germline V CDR1 and CDR2: SGHAT, FQNNGV. Trimming took 4 bases from V and 2 from J, leaving 11 bases between them. The CDR3 loop is CASSWGGGNTEAFF. In DNA, the CDR3 is TGTGCCAGCAGCTGGGGCGGGGGCAACACTGAAGCTTTCTTT.

The chain combines TRBV28 with TRBJ2-2; D is perhaps TRBD1 (5 bases). From germline, CDR1 is MDHEN and CDR2 SYDVKM. Trimming removed 7 bases at V and 0 bases at J, with 6 bases between. The CDR3 spans 13 residues. CDR3 in amino acids: CASMGPNTGELFF. The CDR3 nucleotides are TGTGCCAGCATGGGGCCGAACACCGGGGAGCTGTTTTTT.

The CDR3 reads CASTSGGVGYEQYF. The CDR3, as DNA: TGTGCCAGCACTAGCGGGGGCGTAGGTTACGAGCAGTACTTC. The chain couples TRBV6-1 to TRBJ2-7, with 10 bases fitting TRBD2. The CDR3 consists of 14 residues. The junction had 7 bases not matched to a gene; V was cut back by 7 bases and J by 4 bases. Germline values: CDR1 MNHNS, CDR2 SASEGT.

This chain links TRBV19 with TRBJ1-2, with D perhaps TRBD1 (6 bases). The CDR3 loop spans 15 amino acids. Germline V lookup: CDR1 LNHDA, CDR2 SQIVND (reference sequence). The V gene lost 4 bases and the J gene lost 4 bases, with 16 bases spanning the gap. In nucleotides, the CDR3 is TGTGCCAGTAGTAACGAACAGGGTTTCCTCTATGGCTACACCTTC. This codes for CASSNEQGFLYGYTF.

V gene TRBV5-6 combines with J gene TRBJ1-1; 7 bases agree with TRBD1. V gave up 5 bases and J gave up 12 bases; unmatched junction bases: 13. Germline-derived CDR1 and CDR2 are SGHDT and YYEEEE. The CDR3 totals 13 residues. DNA for the CDR3: TGTGCCAGCAGAAAGGACAGGTCAGGGGTAACTTTCTTT. Protein: CASRKDRSGVTFF.

The rearrangement uses TRBV6-1 and TRBJ2-5, with 12 positions matching TRBD2. Trimming removed 4 bases from V and 2 bases from J; junction bases left unmatched: 5. This CDR3 spans 16 amino acids. From germline, CDR1 is MNHNS and CDR2 SASEGT. This CDR3 is CASSATSGGTQETQYF. The CDR3, as DNA: TGTGCCAGCAGTGCAACTAGCGGGGGGACACAAGAGACCCAGTACTTC.

This chain joins TRBV2 and TRBJ2-3; D might be TRBD1 (6 bases). Germline V CDR1 and CDR2: SNHLY, FYNNEI. CDR3 length: 13 amino acids. V lost 7 bases and J lost 5, with 13 bases in between. The CDR3 DNA follows: TGTGCCAGCAAGCAGGGGACAAAAGATACGCAGTATTTT. It is translated as CASKQGTKDTQYF.

The chain links TRBV6-4 to TRBJ2-3; D is possibly TRBD2 (5 bases). Trimming removed 3 bases from V and 0 bases from J, with 7 bases in between. This CDR3 comprises 14 residues. CDR1 MRHNA and CDR2 SNTAGT come from the germline V gene. The CDR3 region has the DNA TGTGCCAGCAGTGAGGCGGGTAGCACAGATACGCAGTATTTT. Translating it yields CASSEAGSTDTQYF.

This chain links TRBV30 with TRBJ2-1, with D tentatively TRBD1 (5 bases). V shed 4 bases and J shed 4 bases, with 35 bases lying between them. This CDR3 contains 21 residues. Germline CDR1 is GTSNPN and CDR2 is SVGIG (reference sequence). In DNA, the CDR3 is TGTGCCTGGAACCTCATATGGGGCGGTGTCGCAAGTGTCCCTTCTTACAATGAGCAGTTCTTC. Protein: CAWNLIWGGVASVPSYNEQFF.

The chain joins TRBV30 to TRBJ1-3; 8 nucleotides align to TRBD1. This CDR3 spans 14 amino acids. The germline V gene has CDR1 GTSNPN and CDR2 SVGIG (reference sequence). Trimming cost V 5 bases and J 3 bases; bases outside gene matches: 6. The CDR3 nucleotides read TGTGCCTGGGTGGACAGGGAAAGTGGAAACACCATATATTTT. Amino acid sequence: CAWVDRESGNTIYF.

The chain uses TRBV27 and TRBJ2-7; TRBD1 agrees at 9 bases. CDR1 MNHEY and CDR2 SMNVEV come from the germline V gene (reference sequence). After removal of 3 bases from V and 1 base from J, the junction contained 10 bases not matched to a gene. The CDR3 runs to 17 residues. The CDR3 nucleotides read TGTGCCAGCAGTTTGGGCGGCCCGGGACAGGGTTCCTACGAGCAGTACTTC. Protein: CASSLGGPGQGSYEQYF.

V and J are TRBV2 and TRBJ2-1; 8 bases agree with TRBD2. After removal of 1 base from V and 8 bases from J, the junction contained 7 bases not matched to a gene. CDR3 size: 15 residues. Germline V gene sequence: CDR1 SNHLY, CDR2 FYNNEI. CDR3 in DNA: TGTGCCAGCAGTGAAGTGTGGTTAGCGGGATATGAGCAGTTCTTC. Translating gives CASSEVWLAGYEQFF.

This chain links TRBV19 with TRBJ2-2; tentatively, D is TRBD2 (6 bases). V lost 9 bases and J 7 bases, leaving 18 bases between the germline ends. Germline V gene lookup returns CDR1 LNHDA and CDR2 SQIVND (reference sequence). The CDR3 has 14 amino acids. The CDR3 DNA sequence: TGTGCCAGCAACCTGGGACTGTACAACGGGGAGCTGTTTTTT. This codes for CASNLGLYNGELFF.

The rearrangement joins TRBV30 to TRBJ1-5; a weak D match, TRBD1 (5 bases). The CDR3 is made up of 14 amino acids. V dropped 3 bases and J dropped 2 bases, with 11 bases sitting between them. Germline values: CDR1 GTSNPN, CDR2 SVGIG (reference sequence). In DNA form, the CDR3 reads TGTGCCTGGAGCCGATGGGGGGGCAATCAGCCCCAGCATTTT. Translating gives CAWSRWGGNQPQHF.

This sequence joins TRBV6-1 and TRBJ1-1; tentatively, D is TRBD1 (6 bases). The germline V gene encodes CDR1 MNHNS and CDR2 SASEGT. V shed 2 bases and J shed 12 bases, with 13 bases lying between them. The CDR3 runs 12 residues. The CDR3 DNA is TGTGCCAGCAGTGAACGTGTCAGGGGATCTTTCTTT. It codes for CASSERVRGSFF.

V gene TRBV5-6 combines with J gene TRBJ2-5, with D possibly being TRBD2 (5 bases). From germline, CDR1 is SGHDT and CDR2 YYEEEE. The CDR3 is 13 residues long. Trimming took off 0 bases at V and 5 bases at J, with 8 bases between the two ends. The CDR3, as DNA: TGTGCCAGCAGCTTGGCCCGAGGGGAGACCCAGTACTTC. It yields the protein CASSLARGETQYF.

V gene TRBV5-1 combines with J gene TRBJ1-2; the D is unclear. The CDR3 is 15 residues long. The germline V gene has CDR1 SGHRS and CDR2 YFSETQ. The germline V and J ends were trimmed by 0 bases and 2 bases, with 11 bases remaining between them. The CDR3 DNA follows: TGCGCCAGCAGCTTGGCCGGACTCCAAAACTATGGCTACACCTTC. This sequence encodes CASSLAGLQNYGYTF.

The chain links TRBV30 to TRBJ1-2; D may be TRBD1 (6 bases). The V and J ends lost 3 bases and 4 bases respectively, with 18 bases between them. Germline V CDR1 and CDR2: GTSNPN, SVGIG (reference sequence). CDR3 length: 15 amino acids. CDR3 DNA sequence: TGTGCCTGGAGAGTTGGGGGGGCAGCTCCCTATGGCTACACCTTC. Amino acid sequence: CAWRVGGAAPYGYTF.

The chain couples TRBV5-1 to TRBJ2-2, with D possibly matching TRBD2 (6 bases). V lost 7 bases and J 6 bases, leaving 13 bases between the germline ends. In germline, CDR1 is SGHRS, CDR2 YFSETQ. The CDR3 is made up of 13 amino acids. The CDR3 DNA reads TGCGCCAGCTCTTGGAGGGGTCCCGGGGAGCTGTTTTTT. Amino acids: CASSWRGPGELFF. The variable domain in full, completed from reference TRBV5-1 and TRBJ2-2, reads KAGVTQTPRYLIKTRGQQVTLSCSPISGHRSVSWYQQTPGQGLQFLFEYFSETQRNKGNFPGRFSGRQFSNSRSEMNVSTLELGDSALYLCASSWRGPGELFFGEGSRLTVL.

This chain links TRBV6-5 with TRBJ1-1; 10 bases are a match to TRBD1. The CDR3 consists of 13 residues. The trim removed 6 bases at V and 6 bases at J, leaving 4 bases unmatched. Per germline, CDR1 MNHEY and CDR2 SVGAGI. The CDR3 DNA follows: TGTGCCAGCAGCAGACAGGGGGCTGCTGAAGCTTTCTTT. It is translated as CASSRQGAAEAFF.

Worth noting for this clone: This same CDR3 is encoded by further DNA sequences in the sample. This chain connects TRBV6-5 to TRBJ2-2; unclear D gene. Germline-derived CDR1 and CDR2 are MNHEY and SVGAGI. The CDR3 runs 14 residues. Trimming left V 7 bases short and J 1 base short, with 10 bases between. The CDR3 region has the DNA TGTGCCAGCACCCCCCTACGGAACACCGGGGAGCTGTTTTTT. The encoded protein is CASTPLRNTGELFF.

This clone has a handful of counts. This chain links TRBV9 with TRBJ2-7; D may be TRBD2 (6 bases). Trimming left V 3 bases short and J 6 bases short, with 16 bases between. Germline CDR1 is SGDLS and CDR2 is YYNGEE. CDR3 length: 14 residues. The CDR3 loop reads CASSARDSLREQYF. CDR3 DNA: TGTGCCAGCAGCGCCCGGGACTCTCTCCGCGAGCAGTACTTC.

V is TRBV28 and J is TRBJ2-1; a possible D gene is TRBD1 (5 bases). CDR1 is MDHEN, CDR2 SYDVKM, per germline. The CDR3 consists of 15 residues. Trimming took off 6 bases at V and 0 bases at J, with 12 bases between the two ends. CDR3 coding DNA: TGTGCCAGCAGCCAGACAGTCAGCTCCTACAATGAGCAGTTCTTC. Protein sequence: CASSQTVSSYNEQFF.

The rearrangement joins TRBV10-1 to TRBJ1-1; a possible D gene is TRBD1 (6 bases). Trimming pared 3 bases from V and 0 bases from J, leaving 11 bases between. CDR1 WNHNN and CDR2 SYGVQD come from the germline V gene (reference sequence). The CDR3 runs 15 residues. This CDR3 reads CASSERGRLNTEAFF. The CDR3 DNA follows: TGCGCCAGCAGTGAAAGGGGGAGATTGAACACTGAAGCTTTCTTT.

The V call is TRBV4-2, the J call TRBJ2-7, with D hard to call. V was pared by 4 bases and J by 4 bases, with 20 bases between. This CDR3 has 16 residues. Germline V gene sequence: CDR1 LGHNA, CDR2 YNFKEQ. In DNA, the CDR3 is TGTGCCAGCAGCCCTCTAACCCTTGGCGGAGTTTACGAGCAGTACTTC. This gives the protein CASSPLTLGGVYEQYF.

The chain couples TRBV5-6 to TRBJ2-7; TRBD2 matches 11 bases. The CDR3 is 16 residues long. V dropped 1 base and J dropped 2; count of bases not matched to a gene: 5. Germline V gene sequence: CDR1 SGHDT, CDR2 YYEEEE. The CDR3 nucleotides read TGTGCCAGCAGCTTGTCGCCTAGCGGGGGGACCTACGAGCAGTACTTC. It translates to CASSLSPSGGTYEQYF.

The genes are TRBV5-6 and TRBJ1-6; D is undetermined. The CDR3 sequence is 14 residues long. Germline CDR1 reads SGHDT; CDR2 reads YYEEEE. The germline V and J ends were trimmed by 5 bases and 8 bases, with 14 bases remaining between them. CDR3 protein: CASSLKRYDSPLHF. The CDR3 nucleotides read TGTGCCAGCAGTCTAAAACGGTATGATTCACCCCTCCACTTT.

The chain uses TRBV5-6 and TRBJ2-2; tentative D call: TRBD2 (5 bases). V was clipped by 6 bases and J by 5 bases, with 17 bases between them. Germline V lookup: CDR1 SGHDT, CDR2 YYEEEE. This CDR3 is built from 15 residues. CDR3 bases: TGTGCCAGCAAACCGGCGGGTGTGGGGACCGGGGAGCTGTTTTTT. This sequence encodes CASKPAGVGTGELFF. Looking up the rest from reference TRBV5-6 and TRBJ2-2 gives the full variable domain: DAGVTQSPTHLIKTRGQQVTLRCSPKSGHDTVSWYQQALGQGPQFIFQYYEEEERQRGNFPDRFSGHQFPNYSSELNVNALLLGDSALYLCASKPAGVGTGELFFGEGSRLTVL.

The CDR3 spells CSFGDNSNQPQHF. The CDR3 DNA reads as TGCAGCTTTGGGGACAATAGCAATCAGCCCCAGCATTTT. This rearrangement joins TRBV29-1 to TRBJ1-5; D is perhaps TRBD1 (6 bases). V was trimmed by 8 bases and J by 0 bases, leaving 11 bases between them. The CDR3 contains 13 residues. Germline V lookup: CDR1 SQVTM, CDR2 ANQGSEA.

V and J are TRBV5-6 and TRBJ2-6, with D perhaps TRBD1 (6 bases). Trimming removed 3 bases from V and 0 bases from J, with 13 bases in between. The CDR3 loop spans 17 amino acids. Per the germline V gene, CDR1 is SGHDT and CDR2 is YYEEEE. The CDR3 spells CASSSGQQISGANVLTF. The CDR3 nucleotides are TGTGCCAGCAGCTCAGGACAGCAAATCTCTGGGGCCAACGTCCTGACTTTC.

There are a few counts of this clone. This rearrangement joins TRBV19 to TRBJ2-6, with D maybe TRBD2 (6 bases). This CDR3 has 14 amino acids. The V end was cut by 10 bases, the J end by 2 bases, with 12 bases between. Per germline, CDR1 LNHDA and CDR2 SQIVND (reference sequence). The CDR3 protein is CATHSGAGANVLTF. Here the CDR3 DNA reads TGTGCCACTCACTCGGGGGCTGGGGCCAACGTCCTGACTTTC.

This clone occurred once. This chain uses TRBV5-1 with TRBJ2-3; 11 nucleotides match TRBD2. The germline V gene encodes CDR1 SGHRS and CDR2 YFSETQ. After removal of 4 bases from V and 3 bases from J, the junction contained 16 bases not matched to a gene. This CDR3 comprises 19 residues. CDR3 residues: CASSLNRLAGFPNTDTQYF. DNA of the CDR3: TGCGCCAGCAGCCTAAATCGACTAGCGGGGTTCCCGAATACAGATACGCAGTATTTT.